These T cell receptor beta chains were read from a single sample in a study of CD8 T cells in Susac syndrome. TCRdb itself ran the immunoSEQ multiplex PCR reads through MiXCR, one entry per CDR3 protein. The repertoire holds 200,000 or so distinct CDR3 sequences, with around 96% as singletons. The sample taken for sequencing was CD4+ T cells from PBMCs. These receptors were collected from a human donor with multiple sclerosis. Both conserved end residues are part of each CDR3. D genes are given only for firm matches. Clone size is stated in some rows and not others, as once, few, many or a class when expanded.

DNA	CDR3	V	J	size	D
TGTGCCAGCAGGGATTACAGGGGGGAGGGCTCCTACGAGCAGTACTTC	CASRDYRGEGSYEQYF	TRBV25-1	TRBJ2-7	-	-
TGTGCCAGCTCACCAGGGGTCACAGATACGCAGTATTTT	CASSPGVTDTQYF	TRBV18	TRBJ2-3	-	-
TGCAGCGTTCCTCGGGACACTGAAGATGGTGAAGCTTTCTTT	CSVPRDTEDGEAFF	TRBV29-1	TRBJ1-1	once	-
TGCAGTGCTAGAAATATAATCTTCGCCTACGAGCAGTACTTC	CSARNIIFAYEQYF	TRBV20-1	TRBJ2-7	-	-
TGTGCCAGCACCGCTACAGGGAGAGGCTACAATGAGCAGTTCTTC	CASTATGRGYNEQFF	TRBV12-3/TRBV12-4	TRBJ2-1	-	-
TGCGCCAGCAGAAGTACAGGGAATGGCTACACCTTC	CASRSTGNGYTF	TRBV23-1	TRBJ1-2	-	-
TGTGCCAGCAGTGAATACCAGGGGAAGGTCAATCAGCCCCAGCATTTT	CASSEYQGKVNQPQHF	TRBV2	TRBJ1-5	-	-
TGTGCCAGCAGCGACCCGACAGGGACTGGCACCTTC	CASSDPTGTGTF	TRBV5-4	TRBJ1-2	-	TRBD1
TGTGCCATCAGTGGGACAGGTAATCAGCCCCAGCATTTT	CAISGTGNQPQHF	TRBV10-3	TRBJ1-5	-	TRBD1
TGTGCCAGCAGCCAAGACGGGGGCATGAACACTGAAGCTTTCTTT	CASSQDGGMNTEAFF	TRBV3-1	TRBJ1-1	-	-
TGCAGCGTTGAAAATAGTAGGGAGACCCAGTACTTC	CSVENSRETQYF	TRBV29-1	TRBJ2-5	once	-
TGTGCCTGGAGTGTGGGACAGGGGAGCAATCAGCCCCAGCATTTT	CAWSVGQGSNQPQHF	TRBV30	TRBJ1-5	-	TRBD1
TGTGCCAGCAGCCCCGGGACAGGGGGCTTCGGGGCTTTCTTT	CASSPGTGGFGAFF	TRBV7-6	TRBJ1-1	-	TRBD1
TGTGCCAGCAGTAAGACAGGGGCTGGAAACACCATATATTTT	CASSKTGAGNTIYF	TRBV12-3/TRBV12-4	TRBJ1-3	once	TRBD1
TGTGCCAGCAGCTCGGGACGCCTTTCGGATAATTCACCCCTCCACTTT	CASSSGRLSDNSPLHF	TRBV7-2	TRBJ1-6	-	-
TGCGCCAGCAGTCAATACCTGCCGAGGGACTCCTACGAGCAGTACTTC	CASSQYLPRDSYEQYF	TRBV23-1	TRBJ2-7	-	-
TGTGCCAGCTCACTCAGCGGGGGAAGAAATGAGCAGTTCTTC	CASSLSGGRNEQFF	TRBV18	TRBJ2-1	-	TRBD2
TGTGCCAGCAGCCATAATAGCAATCAGCCCCAGCATTTT	CASSHNSNQPQHF	TRBV7-2	TRBJ1-5	-	-
TGCAGCGTTCGAGGCAGCACTTATGGCTACACCTTC	CSVRGSTYGYTF	TRBV29-1	TRBJ1-2	once	-